This passage covers 22 T cell receptor beta chains from one sample sequenced in a study of control samples from healthy donors and cancer patients. Data came from immunoSEQ multiplex PCR; TCRdb stores just in-frame clones and leaves some out. The data show 130,000 to 150,000 clones, approximately 94% seen once. The sample comprised blood. The receptors originated from a man younger than 30 in good health.

The chain carries TRBV28 and TRBJ1-2, with D unclear. The CDR3 runs to 13 residues. The germline V gene has CDR1 MDHEN and CDR2 SYDVKM. V lost 3 bases and J lost 6, with 11 bases in between. The CDR3 DNA sequence: TGTGCCAGCAGTTTCCGGCGGTGGGATGGCTACACCTTC. This sequence encodes CASSFRRWDGYTF.

The chain couples TRBV30 to TRBJ2-3; D is perhaps TRBD2 (6 bases). The CDR3 has 14 amino acids. Germline loops: CDR1 GTSNPN, CDR2 SVGIG (reference sequence). V was trimmed by 4 bases and J by 0 bases, leaving 11 bases between them. The CDR3 loop is CAWTVGGSTDTQYF. The CDR3 nucleotides are TGTGCCTGGACCGTCGGGGGTAGCACAGATACGCAGTATTTT.

The J gene is TRBJ1-4, the V gene TRBV19; D not resolved. The CDR3 has 12 amino acids. Between the trimmed V and J ends, which lost 7 bases and 14 bases, there was a span of 17 bases. CDR1 and CDR2 from the germline V gene are LNHDA and SQIVND (reference sequence). The CDR3 region is CASTRNGLGLFF. DNA of the CDR3: TGTGCCAGTACCCGCAACGGTCTGGGGCTGTTTTTT.

For the CDR3, the DNA is TGTGCTAGTGGTTTGGTAGTTGGGGGATGGGGATACTACGAGCAGTACTTC. This sequence encodes CASGLVVGGWGYYEQYF. This chain uses TRBV12-5 with TRBJ2-7; either TRBD1 or TRBD2 may fit D (5 bases each). The CDR3 contains 17 residues. From germline, CDR1 is LGHNT and CDR2 FRNRAP. V was trimmed by 0 bases and J by 3 bases, leaving 18 bases between them.

The chain recombines TRBV9 with TRBJ2-7, with a possible D match to TRBD1 (7 bases). Germline CDR1 is SGDLS and CDR2 is YYNGEE. This CDR3 spans 16 amino acids. Trimming pared 4 bases from V and 3 bases from J, leaving 20 bases between. The CDR3 spells CASSPSGQGGVYEQYF. The DNA for the CDR3 is TGTGCCAGCAGCCCGTCGGGGCAGGGGGGTGTCTACGAGCAGTACTTC.

The genes are TRBV5-8 and TRBJ1-2, with D uncertain. CDR3 length: 10 residues. The V end was cut by 4 bases, the J end by 7 bases, with 5 bases between. Germline-derived CDR1 and CDR2 are SGHTS and YDEGEE. CDR3 bases: TGTGCCAGCAGCCAACGTGGCTACACCTTC. It translates to CASSQRGYTF.

The V gene is TRBV27, the J gene TRBJ2-7; D may correspond to TRBD1 or TRBD2 (5 bases each). V lost 4 bases and J 7 bases, leaving 26 bases between the germline ends. The CDR3 is 17 residues long. In germline, CDR1 is MNHEY, CDR2 SMNVEV (reference sequence). The DNA for the CDR3 is TGTGCCAGCAGTTATCAACAAAACCGGGACCATATGAGGGAGCAGTACTTC. Its translation: CASSYQQNRDHMREQYF.

J is TRBJ2-6 and V is TRBV27; D is perhaps TRBD1 (6 bases). V was shortened by 2 bases and J by 0 bases, with 14 bases between the two germline ends. Germline-derived CDR1 and CDR2 are MNHEY and SMNVEV (reference sequence). The CDR3 is made up of 18 amino acids. CDR3 DNA: TGTGCCAGCAGTTTAAGGTGGGGGCAGATCTCTGGGGCCAACGTCCTGACTTTC. It specifies CASSLRWGQISGANVLTF.

The CDR3 DNA reads as TGCGCCAGCAGCTTAAGCCAGGGAAGGGACAATGAGCAGTTCTTC. This encodes CASSLSQGRDNEQFF. The genes are TRBV5-1 and TRBJ2-1; possible D gene TRBD1, 5 bases. Germline V gene data show CDR1 as SGHRS and CDR2 as YFSETQ. V was clipped by 2 bases and J by 5 bases, with 14 bases between them. CDR3 length equals 15 residues.

The V and J genes are TRBV24-1 and TRBJ2-7; D is uncertain. The germline gives CDR1 KGHDR, CDR2 SFDVKD. With 5 bases removed from V and 3 bases from J, the gap between germline ends came to 10 bases. The CDR3 contains 13 residues. The CDR3 loop is CATSGRSGYEQYF. CDR3 DNA: TGTGCCACCAGTGGAAGAAGTGGCTACGAGCAGTACTTC.

This clone was detected only a few times. The rearrangement uses TRBV7-9 and TRBJ1-2, with unresolved D. The germline V and J ends were trimmed by 1 base and 4 bases, with 16 bases remaining between them. Germline V gene data show CDR1 as SEHNR and CDR2 as FQNEAQ (reference sequence). This CDR3 has 16 residues. CDR3 region: CASSLESMGSVYGYTF. Here the CDR3 DNA reads TGTGCCAGCAGCTTAGAGTCTATGGGCAGCGTCTATGGCTACACCTTC.

The chain employs TRBV3-1 (or the pseudogene TRBV3-2) and TRBJ2-1; 8 bases line up with TRBD1. The CDR3 runs to 16 residues. V shed 1 base and J 8 bases; nucleotides not matched to a gene: 10. Germline CDR1 is LGHDT and CDR2 is YNNKEL (reference sequence). This CDR3 is CASSQVGQGFLDEQFF. The CDR3 DNA is TGTGCCAGCAGCCAAGTTGGACAGGGATTTTTGGATGAGCAGTTCTTC.

This clone has just one count. The CDR3 here is CASSLALGETQYF. CDR3 nucleotides: TGTGCCAGCAGCTTGGCTCTCGGGGAGACCCAGTACTTC. V gene TRBV5-6 combines with J gene TRBJ2-5; no reliable D call. Per the germline V gene, CDR1 is SGHDT and CDR2 is YYEEEE. The CDR3 extends over 13 amino acids. Trimming removed 0 bases at V and 5 bases at J, with 8 bases between. The full variable domain, its missing parts supplied by reference TRBV5-6 and TRBJ2-5, is DAGVTQSPTHLIKTRGQQVTLRCSPKSGHDTVSWYQQALGQGPQFIFQYYEEEERQRGNFPDRFSGHQFPNYSSELNVNALLLGDSALYLCASSLALGETQYFGPGTRLLVL.

V is TRBV7-9 and J is TRBJ1-4; 9 bases fit TRBD1. V was clipped by 1 base and J by 7 bases; unmatched bases: 13. Germline V gene data show CDR1 as SEHNR and CDR2 as FQNEAQ (reference sequence). CDR3 length equals 18 residues. CDR3 residues: CASSLGVNHRGRGEKLFF. In DNA, the CDR3 is TGTGCCAGCAGCTTAGGGGTTAACCACAGGGGGCGCGGTGAAAAACTGTTTTTT.

This chain links TRBV19 with TRBJ1-2, with 7 bases that match TRBD1. The length of the CDR3 is 15 residues. J lost 2 bases, V lost 4 bases, and 7 bases had no gene match. The germline V gene encodes CDR1 LNHDA and CDR2 SQIVND (reference sequence). CDR3 sequence reads: CASSTWDSQNYGYTF. CDR3 DNA sequence: TGTGCCAGTAGTACCTGGGACAGCCAGAACTATGGCTACACCTTC.

The V and J genes are TRBV28 and TRBJ2-5, with unresolved D. V lost 2 bases to trimming and J lost 2 bases, with 15 bases between them. The CDR3 totals 16 residues. CDR1 is MDHEN, CDR2 SYDVKM, per germline. The CDR3 is CASSLSLFGGQETQYF. The CDR3, as DNA: TGTGCCAGCAGTTTAAGCTTGTTTGGCGGACAAGAGACCCAGTACTTC. The full variable domain, with the rest looked up from reference TRBV28 and TRBJ2-5, is DVKVTQSSRYLVKRTGEKVFLECVQDMDHENMFWYRQDPGLGLRLIYFSYDVKMKEKGDIPEGYSVSREKKERFSLILESASTNQTSMYLCASSLSLFGGQETQYFGPGTRLLVL.

The V and J genes are TRBV7-6 and TRBJ1-2; D might be TRBD1 (6 bases). With 3 bases removed from V and 4 bases from J, the gap between germline ends came to 12 bases. CDR1 SGHVS and CDR2 FNYEAQ come from the germline V gene. This CDR3 has 14 amino acids. This CDR3 is CASSFKGGVYGYTF. The CDR3, as DNA: TGTGCCAGCAGCTTCAAAGGGGGAGTCTATGGCTACACCTTC.

This chain connects TRBV30 to TRBJ1-3; no clear D. The CDR3 runs to 16 residues. Deletions cut 0 bases from V and 0 bases from J, with 12 bases between. CDR1 and CDR2 from the germline V gene are GTSNPN and SVGIG (reference sequence). CDR3: CAWSVMRPSSGNTIYF. CDR3 DNA sequence: TGTGCCTGGAGTGTAATGAGGCCGAGCTCTGGAAACACCATATATTTT.

The chain couples TRBV19 to TRBJ2-3, with no clear D. Germline V gives CDR1 LNHDA, CDR2 SQIVND (reference sequence). The V gene lost 3 bases and the J gene lost 0 bases, with 7 bases spanning the gap. This CDR3 is built from 14 residues. CDR3 sequence (DNA): TGTGCCAGTAGTATCAAGAGGAGCACAGATACGCAGTATTTT. This sequence encodes CASSIKRSTDTQYF.

This clone was observed once. The V gene is TRBV3-1 (or the pseudogene TRBV3-2), the J gene TRBJ2-7; D unresolved. Germline V gives CDR1 LGHDT, CDR2 YNNKEL (reference sequence). V lost 2 bases to trimming and J lost 3 bases, with 8 bases between them. The CDR3 covers 13 residues. The CDR3 nucleotides read TGTGCCAGCAGCCAATTGTGGGGCTACGAGCAGTACTTC. Residues: CASSQLWGYEQYF.

The V and J genes are TRBV9 and TRBJ2-6; no firm D call. The V gene's germline CDR1 is SGDLS and CDR2 YYNGEE. V lost 0 bases and J lost 0, with 7 bases in between. The CDR3 loop spans 16 amino acids. In nucleotides, the CDR3 is TGTGCCAGCAGCGTAGCTCCCAGCTCTGGGGCCAACGTCCTGACTTTC. It is translated as CASSVAPSSGANVLTF.

The chain combines TRBV19 with TRBJ2-5, with 7 positions matching TRBD1. The germline V gene encodes CDR1 LNHDA and CDR2 SQIVND (reference sequence). The length of the CDR3 is 14 residues. V gave up 4 bases and J gave up 2 bases; unmatched junction bases: 4. The DNA of the CDR3 is TGTGCCAGTAGTAGACAGGGAAAGCAAGAGACCCAGTACTTC. It encodes CASSRQGKQETQYF.